This is a list of T cell receptor beta chains from one sample in a study of blood T cell repertoires in COVID-19. The protocol was immunoSEQ multiplex PCR, while the TCRdb copy is restricted to in-frame clones and leaves out a portion. The sample lists 100,000 to 110,000 clones, approximately 86% occurring once. Input material: peripheral blood. These TCRs come from a middle-aged man with active or convalescent COVID-19. Each CDR3 is given with its conserved first and last residue. D genes are given only for firm matches. Rows give clone size only sometimes, using once, few, many, or a class for an expanded clone.

d_call,clone_size,v_call,j_call,cdr3_aa,cdr3_nt
-,-,TRBV9,TRBJ1-2,CASSNSGYGYTF,TGTGCCAGCAGCAACTCCGGTTATGGCTACACCTTC
-,-,TRBV7-3,TRBJ2-2,CASSLDITGELFF,TGTGCCAGCAGCTTAGACATCACCGGGGAGCTGTTTTTT
-,once,TRBV5-1,TRBJ2-5,CASSLVFRQGIETQYF,TGCGCCAGCAGCTTGGTCTTTCGTCAGGGGATAGAGACCCAGTACTTC
-,-,TRBV25-1,TRBJ2-5,CASSALISTGETQYF,TGTGCCAGCAGTGCTTTGATATCAACCGGAGAGACCCAGTACTTC
TRBD1,-,TRBV10-2,TRBJ1-5,CASTQGAGRAQHF,TGCGCCAGCACTCAGGGGGCTGGCAGGGCCCAGCATTTT
-,-,TRBV2,TRBJ1-4,CASSEGQGSNEKLFF,TGTGCCAGCAGTGAGGGGCAAGGGTCTAATGAAAAACTGTTTTTT
TRBD1,-,TRBV7-2,TRBJ1-4,CASSPQGQGTEKLFF,TGTGCCAGCAGCCCGCAGGGACAGGGGACCGAAAAACTGTTTTTT
-,-,TRBV28,TRBJ1-2,CASSPGHLVMDYTF,TGTGCCAGCAGTCCCGGACACTTGGTTATGGACTACACCTTC
-,-,TRBV28,TRBJ1-3,CASSSWTEGNTVYF,TGTGCCAGCAGTTCGTGGACAGAGGGAAACACCGTATATTTT
TRBD1,-,TRBV29-1,TRBJ1-1,CSAGQGATEAFF,TGCAGCGCAGGACAGGGGGCGACTGAAGCTTTCTTT
-,-,TRBV7-8,TRBJ1-5,CASSRGQYSNQPQHF,TGTGCCAGCAGCCGAGGACAGTATAGCAATCAGCCCCAGCATTTT
-,few,TRBV4-1,TRBJ1-2,CASSQVDSYGYTF,TGCGCCAGCAGCCAAGTGGACAGCTATGGCTACACCTTC
TRBD2,-,TRBV6-5,TRBJ2-2,CASSRLAGNTGELFF,TGTGCCAGCAGTCGACTAGCGGGTAACACCGGGGAGCTGTTTTTT
TRBD1,-,TRBV19,TRBJ1-2,CASSRGQGSYGYTF,TGTGCCAGTAGTAGAGGACAGGGGTCCTATGGCTACACCTTC
-,-,TRBV5-4,TRBJ1-2,CASSLSAGDTYGYTF,TGTGCCAGCAGCTTATCGGCAGGGGATACCTATGGCTACACCTTC
-,-,TRBV5-6,TRBJ2-3,CASSFYSGSTDTQYF,TGTGCCAGCAGCTTTTACAGCGGGAGCACAGATACGCAGTATTTT
TRBD1,-,TRBV14,TRBJ2-3,CASSDYRGRADTQYF,TGTGCCAGCAGCGACTACAGGGGAAGGGCAGATACGCAGTATTTT
TRBD1,-,TRBV2,TRBJ2-5,CASSVETGGMRTQYF,TGTGCCAGCAGTGTGGAGACAGGGGGCATGCGGACCCAGTACTTC
-,-,TRBV5-4,TRBJ1-1,CASSFDRNRAEAFF,TGTGCCAGCAGCTTCGACAGGAATAGGGCTGAAGCTTTCTTT
TRBD1,-,TRBV19,TRBJ1-3,CASSDRGEDTIYF,TGTGCCAGTAGTGACAGGGGAGAGGACACCATATATTTT
-,-,TRBV6-5,TRBJ1-2,CASSYGRDYGYTF,TGTGCCAGCAGTTACGGCCGGGACTATGGCTACACCTTC
TRBD1,-,TRBV5-1,TRBJ2-1,CASSLAGTGPTDEQFF,TGCGCCAGCAGCTTGGCCGGGACAGGGCCCACGGATGAGCAGTTCTTC
-,-,TRBV11-2,TRBJ2-5,CASSFQGSQETQYF,TGTGCCAGCAGCTTTCAGGGTTCTCAAGAGACCCAGTACTTC
-,-,TRBV6-6,TRBJ2-7,CASSYSIARAYEQYF,TGTGCCAGCAGTTACTCGATAGCCAGAGCCTACGAGCAGTACTTC
-,once,TRBV10-2,TRBJ2-1,CASRGVGEYNEQFF,TGCGCCAGCAGAGGGGTAGGGGAATACAATGAGCAGTTCTTC
-,-,TRBV19,TRBJ1-2,CASSMRANYGYTF,TGTGCCAGTAGTATGCGGGCGAACTATGGCTACACCTTC
TRBD2,-,TRBV18,TRBJ2-3,CASSGRTRVTDTQYF,TGTGCCAGCTCGGGGAGGACTAGAGTCACAGATACGCAGTATTTT
-,-,TRBV7-6,TRBJ1-1,CASSLSGVNTEAFF,TGTGCCAGCAGCTTGTCAGGGGTGAACACTGAAGCTTTCTTT
TRBD2,-,TRBV7-2,TRBJ2-1,CASSTEPLAGTYNEQFF,TGTGCCAGCAGCACGGAACCACTAGCGGGAACCTACAATGAGCAGTTCTTC
-,-,TRBV5-1,TRBJ1-3,CASSPGPGVANTIYF,TGCGCCAGCAGCCCCGGGCCAGGGGTCGCAAACACCATATATTTT
TRBD2,-,TRBV13,TRBJ2-5,CASSERGGETQYF,TGTGCCAGCAGCGAGCGGGGCGGTGAGACCCAGTACTTC
-,-,TRBV4-1,TRBJ2-6,CASSQGVSGANVLTF,TGCGCCAGCAGCCAAGGAGTTTCTGGGGCCAACGTCCTGACTTTC
-,-,TRBV28,TRBJ1-2,CASNTQRIYGYTF,TGTGCCAGCAATACCCAGCGGATCTATGGCTACACCTTC
TRBD1,-,TRBV24-1,TRBJ1-3,CATSDTTGAGNTIYF,TGTGCCACCAGTGATACGACAGGGGCTGGAAACACCATATATTTT
-,-,TRBV7-9,TRBJ2-7,CASRGRVIDEQYF,TGTGCCAGCAGGGGCAGGGTAATCGACGAGCAGTACTTC
-,-,TRBV12-3/TRBV12-4,TRBJ2-7,CASSSRYEQYF,TGTGCCAGCAGTTCCCGTTACGAGCAGTACTTC
TRBD2,-,TRBV18,TRBJ2-3,CASSPGTSGSTDTQYF,TGTGCCAGCTCACCAGGGACTAGCGGAAGCACAGATACGCAGTATTTT
TRBD1,-,TRBV28,TRBJ1-2,CASSSIGQGYYGYTF,TGTGCCAGCAGTTCCATAGGACAGGGATATTATGGCTACACCTTC
-,-,TRBV7-3,TRBJ2-5,CASSLAGRETQYF,TGTGCCAGCAGCTTAGCAGGGCGAGAGACCCAGTACTTC
-,-,TRBV15,TRBJ2-7,CATSRDGSGRYF,TGTGCCACCAGCAGAGATGGGTCAGGGCGGTACTTC
TRBD2,-,TRBV10-1,TRBJ2-1,CASSATGLAGYNEQFF,TGCGCCAGCAGTGCCACGGGACTAGCGGGGTACAATGAGCAGTTCTTC
TRBD2,-,TRBV3-1/TRBV3-2,TRBJ2-7,CASSLTSGSVYEQYF,TGTGCCAGCAGCCTTACTAGCGGGAGCGTTTACGAGCAGTACTTC
-,-,TRBV29-1,TRBJ1-1,CSVSGLDTEAFF,TGCAGCGTCTCAGGGTTAGACACTGAAGCTTTCTTT
-,-,TRBV7-9,TRBJ2-3,CASRWGVQETDTQYF,TGTGCCAGCCGCTGGGGGGTACAGGAGACAGATACGCAGTATTTT
TRBD2,-,TRBV5-4,TRBJ2-3,CASSPSGRAVGPDTQYF,TGTGCCAGCAGCCCTAGCGGGAGGGCCGTGGGACCAGATACGCAGTATTTT
-,-,TRBV3-1/TRBV3-2,TRBJ2-7,CASSHGGKLYEQYF,TGTGCCAGCAGCCATGGCGGAAAACTCTACGAGCAGTACTTC
TRBD1,-,TRBV6-6,TRBJ1-1,CASRPGGTEAFF,TGTGCCAGCAGACCAGGGGGGACTGAAGCTTTCTTT
-,once,TRBV5-3,TRBJ2-7,CARSLANSNEQYF,TGTGCCAGAAGCTTGGCCAATAGCAACGAGCAGTACTTC
-,-,TRBV5-1,TRBJ2-5,CASSLGAAQETQYF,TGCGCCAGCAGCTTGGGGGCCGCGCAAGAGACCCAGTACTTC
-,-,TRBV11-3,TRBJ2-2,CASSFPGKNTGELFF,TGTGCCAGCAGCTTTCCCGGGAAGAACACCGGGGAGCTGTTTTTT